The sequence of this TCR beta chain was determined in a study of T cells in Graves' hyperthyroidism and ophthalmopathy. RNA transcripts yielded amplified TCR beta CDR3 regions. HTBI primers drove first-round RT-PCR of the TCR CDR3. Each CDR3 protein is one row after TCRdb ran MiXCR on the multiplex PCR reads. The table has roughly 650,000 distinct CDR3 sequences, about 16% seen once. CDR3 length: 13 residues. Germline CDR1 is SQVTM and CDR2 is ANQGSEA. Trimming took 3 bases from V and 7 from J, leaving 13 bases between them. For the diagnoses, clinical symptoms, serum thyroxine and TRAb, thyroid ultrasound and orbital computed tomography were used. This clonotype came up a few times.

This TCR derives from a woman between 35 and 50 years old with Graves' ophthalmopathy. The specimen was blood. This rearrangement joins TRBV29-1 to TRBJ1-5; D unclear. CDR3 sequence reads: CSVELGLGQPQHF. CDR3 coding DNA: TGCAGCGTTGAGTTAGGGCTGGGGCAGCCCCAGCATTTT.